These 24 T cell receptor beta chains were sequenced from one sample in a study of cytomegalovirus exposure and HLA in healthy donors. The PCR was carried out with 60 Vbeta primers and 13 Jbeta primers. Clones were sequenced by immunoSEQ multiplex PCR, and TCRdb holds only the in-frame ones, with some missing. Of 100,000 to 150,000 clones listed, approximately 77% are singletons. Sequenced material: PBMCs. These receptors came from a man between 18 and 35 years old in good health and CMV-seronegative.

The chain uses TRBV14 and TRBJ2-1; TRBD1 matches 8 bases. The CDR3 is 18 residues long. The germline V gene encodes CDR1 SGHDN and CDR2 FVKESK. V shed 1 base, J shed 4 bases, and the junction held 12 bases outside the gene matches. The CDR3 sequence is CASSQGIRNRGVYNEQFF. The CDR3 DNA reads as TGTGCCAGCAGCCAAGGAATTAGGAACAGGGGGGTTTACAATGAGCAGTTCTTC. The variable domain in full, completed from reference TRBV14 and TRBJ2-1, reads EAGVTQFPSHSVIEKGQTVTLRCDPISGHDNLYWYRRVMGKEIKFLLHFVKESKQDESGMPNNRFLAERTGGTYSTLKVQPAELEDSGVYFCASSQGIRNRGVYNEQFFGPGTRLTVL.

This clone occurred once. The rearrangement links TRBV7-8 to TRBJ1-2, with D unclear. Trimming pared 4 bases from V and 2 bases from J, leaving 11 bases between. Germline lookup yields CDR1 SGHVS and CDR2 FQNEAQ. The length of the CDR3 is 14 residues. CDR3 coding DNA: TGTGCCAGCAGCTCCTCGGGAGGAAACTATGGCTACACCTTC. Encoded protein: CASSSSGGNYGYTF.

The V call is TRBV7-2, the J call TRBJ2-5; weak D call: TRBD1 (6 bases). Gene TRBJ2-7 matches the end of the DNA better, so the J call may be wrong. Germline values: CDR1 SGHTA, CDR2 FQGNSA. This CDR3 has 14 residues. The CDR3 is CASSFRQASYEQYF. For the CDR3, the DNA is TGTGCCAGCAGCTTTCGACAGGCGAGCTACGAGCAGTACTTC.

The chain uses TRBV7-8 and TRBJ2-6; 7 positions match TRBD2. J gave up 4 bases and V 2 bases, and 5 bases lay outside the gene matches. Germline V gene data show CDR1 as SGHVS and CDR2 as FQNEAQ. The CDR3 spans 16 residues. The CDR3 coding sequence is TGTGCCAGCAGCTTATGGGAGGGGAACGGGGCCAACGTCCTGACTTTC. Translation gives CASSLWEGNGANVLTF.

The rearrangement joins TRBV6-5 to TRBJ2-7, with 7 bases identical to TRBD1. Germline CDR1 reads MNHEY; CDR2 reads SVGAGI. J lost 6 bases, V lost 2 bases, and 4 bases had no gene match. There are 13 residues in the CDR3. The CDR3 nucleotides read TGTGCCAGCAGTTACACTAGACAGGGCGAGCAGTACTTC. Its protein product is CASSYTRQGEQYF.

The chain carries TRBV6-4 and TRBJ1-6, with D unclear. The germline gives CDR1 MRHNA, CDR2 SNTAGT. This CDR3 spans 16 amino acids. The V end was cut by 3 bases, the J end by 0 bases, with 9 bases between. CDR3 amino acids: CASSEAASSYNSPLHF. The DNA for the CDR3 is TGTGCCAGCAGTGAAGCGGCAAGCTCCTATAATTCACCCCTCCACTTT.

The chain's CDR3 is CASSKSGTGDDTQYF. CDR3 DNA: TGTGCCAGCAGCAAGTCCGGGACAGGGGACGATACGCAGTATTTT. The chain is built from TRBV9 and TRBJ2-3, with 10 bases fitting TRBD1. Looked up from germline, CDR1 is SGDLS and CDR2 is YYNGEE. J lost 6 bases, V lost 4 bases, and 8 bases had no gene match. CDR3 length equals 15 residues.

The CDR3: CASSTRTGEQFF. CDR3 coding DNA: TGTGCCAGTAGTACCCGGACAGGTGAGCAGTTCTTC. The chain employs TRBV19 and TRBJ2-1; 7 bases are shared with TRBD1. CDR1 is LNHDA and CDR2 is SQIVND in the germline V gene (reference sequence). V trimming: 4 bases; J trimming: 9 bases; junction bases outside the gene matches: 3. CDR3 length equals 12 residues.

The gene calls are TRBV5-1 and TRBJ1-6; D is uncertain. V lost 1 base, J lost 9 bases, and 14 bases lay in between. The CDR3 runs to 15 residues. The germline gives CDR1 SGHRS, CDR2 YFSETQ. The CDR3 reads CASSLNSPISSPLHF. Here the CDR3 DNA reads TGCGCCAGCAGCTTGAACAGCCCTATTAGTTCACCCCTCCACTTT.

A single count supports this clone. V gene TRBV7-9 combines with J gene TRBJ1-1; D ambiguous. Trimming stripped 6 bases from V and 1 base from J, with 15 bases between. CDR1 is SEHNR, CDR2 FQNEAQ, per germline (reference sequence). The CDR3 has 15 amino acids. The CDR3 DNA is TGTGCCAGCAGACCCCAACATACAGAGAACACTGAAGCTTTCTTT. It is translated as CASRPQHTENTEAFF.

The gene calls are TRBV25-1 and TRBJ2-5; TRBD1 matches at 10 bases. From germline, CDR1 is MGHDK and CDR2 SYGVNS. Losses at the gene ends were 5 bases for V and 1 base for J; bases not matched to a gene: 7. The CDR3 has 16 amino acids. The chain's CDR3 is CASSKPGTGAQETQYF. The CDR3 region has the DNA TGTGCCAGCAGTAAGCCCGGGACAGGGGCCCAAGAGACCCAGTACTTC.

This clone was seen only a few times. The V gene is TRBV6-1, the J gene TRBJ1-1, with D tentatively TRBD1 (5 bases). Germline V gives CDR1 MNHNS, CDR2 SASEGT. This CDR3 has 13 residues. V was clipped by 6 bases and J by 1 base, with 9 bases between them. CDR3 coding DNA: TGTGCCAGCAGGGACGGACAGAACACTGAAGCTTTCTTT. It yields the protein CASRDGQNTEAFF.

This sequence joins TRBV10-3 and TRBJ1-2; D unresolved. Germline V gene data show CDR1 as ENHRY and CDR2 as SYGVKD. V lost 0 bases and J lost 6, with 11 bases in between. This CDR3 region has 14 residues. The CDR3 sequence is CAISESTATHGYTF. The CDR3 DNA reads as TGTGCCATCAGTGAGTCCACAGCCACGCATGGCTACACCTTC.

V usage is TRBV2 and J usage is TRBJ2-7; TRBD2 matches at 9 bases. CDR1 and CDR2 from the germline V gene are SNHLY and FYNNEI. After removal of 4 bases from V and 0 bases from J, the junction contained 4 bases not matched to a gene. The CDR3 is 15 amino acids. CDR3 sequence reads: CASSGRLADSYEQYF. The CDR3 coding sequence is TGTGCCAGCAGTGGTCGACTAGCGGACTCCTACGAGCAGTACTTC.

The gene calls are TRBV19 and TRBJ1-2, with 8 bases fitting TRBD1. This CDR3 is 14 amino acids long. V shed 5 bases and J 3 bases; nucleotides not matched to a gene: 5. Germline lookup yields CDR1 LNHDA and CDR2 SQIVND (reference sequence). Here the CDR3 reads CASSPLQGDYGYTF. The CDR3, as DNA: TGTGCCAGTAGTCCATTACAGGGGGACTATGGCTACACCTTC.

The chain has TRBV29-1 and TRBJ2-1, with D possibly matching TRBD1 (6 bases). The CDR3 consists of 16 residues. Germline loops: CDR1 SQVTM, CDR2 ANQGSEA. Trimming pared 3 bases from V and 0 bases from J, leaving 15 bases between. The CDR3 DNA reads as TGCAGCGTTGAGTTGGGGGCGACACGCTCCTACAATGAGCAGTTCTTC. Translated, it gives CSVELGATRSYNEQFF.

The CDR3 DNA reads as TGTGCCAGCAGCCCGGGACTAGCGGGGGGAGGAACAGATACGCAGTATTTT. Amino acid sequence: CASSPGLAGGGTDTQYF. V gene TRBV9 combines with J gene TRBJ2-3; 15 nucleotides line up with TRBD2. The CDR3 covers 17 residues. V lost 4 bases to trimming and J lost 3 bases; unmatched junction nucleotides: 6. Per the germline V gene, CDR1 is SGDLS and CDR2 is YYNGEE.

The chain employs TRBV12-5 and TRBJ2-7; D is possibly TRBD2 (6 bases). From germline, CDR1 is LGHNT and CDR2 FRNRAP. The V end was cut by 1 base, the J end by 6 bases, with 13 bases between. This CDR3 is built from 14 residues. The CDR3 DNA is TGTGCTAGTGGTTTGGACGTGGGGGGTCGCGAGCAGTACTTC. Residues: CASGLDVGGREQYF.

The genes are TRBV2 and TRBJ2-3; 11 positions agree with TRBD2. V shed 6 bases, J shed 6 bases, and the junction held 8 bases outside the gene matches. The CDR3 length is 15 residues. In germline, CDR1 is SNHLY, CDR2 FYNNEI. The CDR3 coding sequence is TGTGCCAGCAGCGGTAGCGGGGGGGCCGGGGATACGCAGTATTTT. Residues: CASSGSGGAGDTQYF. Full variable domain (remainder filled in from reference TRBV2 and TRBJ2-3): EPEVTQTPSHQVTQMGQEVILRCVPISNHLYFYWYRQILGQKVEFLVSFYNNEISEKSEIFDDQFSVERPDGSNFTLKIRSTKLEDSAMYFCASSGSGGAGDTQYFGPGTRLTVL.

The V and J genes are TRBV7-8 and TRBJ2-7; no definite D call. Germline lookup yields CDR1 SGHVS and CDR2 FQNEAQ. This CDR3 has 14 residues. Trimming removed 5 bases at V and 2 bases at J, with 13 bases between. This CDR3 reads CASSLLANTYEQYF. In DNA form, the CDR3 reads TGTGCCAGCAGCCTTTTAGCAAATACCTACGAGCAGTACTTC.

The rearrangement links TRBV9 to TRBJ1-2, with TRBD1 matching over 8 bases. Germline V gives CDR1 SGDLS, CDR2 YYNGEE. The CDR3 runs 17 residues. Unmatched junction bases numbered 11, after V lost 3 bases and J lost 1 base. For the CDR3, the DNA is TGTGCCAGCAGCGGAGGCCTGGACAGGGACTTTAACTATGGCTACACCTTC. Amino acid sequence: CASSGGLDRDFNYGYTF.

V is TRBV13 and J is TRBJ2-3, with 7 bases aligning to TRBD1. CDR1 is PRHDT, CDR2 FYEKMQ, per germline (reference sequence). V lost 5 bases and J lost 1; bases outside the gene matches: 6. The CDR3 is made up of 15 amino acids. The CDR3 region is CASSQTGTGTDTQYF. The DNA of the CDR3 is TGTGCCAGCAGCCAGACAGGGACGGGCACAGATACGCAGTATTTT.

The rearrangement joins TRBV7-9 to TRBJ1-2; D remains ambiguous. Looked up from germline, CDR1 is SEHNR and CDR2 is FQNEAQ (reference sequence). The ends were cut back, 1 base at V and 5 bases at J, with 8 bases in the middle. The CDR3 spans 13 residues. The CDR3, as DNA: TGTGCCAGCAGCTTAGGAGGTCGTTATGGCTACACCTTC. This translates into CASSLGGRYGYTF. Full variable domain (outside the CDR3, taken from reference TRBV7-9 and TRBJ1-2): DTGVSQNPRHKITKRGQNVTFRCDPISEHNRLYWYRQTLGQGPEFLTYFQNEAQLEKSRLLSDRFSAERPKGSFSTLEIQRTEQGDSAMYLCASSLGGRYGYTFGSGTRLTVV.

This chain's CDR3 is CAWSRGQEYDSNQPQHF. CDR3 in DNA: TGTGCCTGGAGCCGCGGACAGGAGTATGATAGCAATCAGCCCCAGCATTTT. The chain has TRBV30 and TRBJ1-5; 7 positions match TRBD1. The CDR3 has 17 amino acids. Trimming took 3 bases from V and 0 from J; bases not matched to a gene: 11. Germline assignment: CDR1 GTSNPN and CDR2 SVGIG (reference sequence).